The 27 T cell receptor beta chains below were found in one sample sequenced in a study of CD8 T cells in Susac syndrome. An amount of RNA that ranged from roughly 0.5 to 1 ug was reverse transcribed with random hexamers. TCRdb re-called the immunoSEQ multiplex PCR reads through MiXCR, storing one row per CDR3 protein. The sample gives around 180,000 distinct CDR3 sequences, over 85% of which show up once; around 0.097% is in the top ten. The sequenced sample was CD4+ T cells from PBMCs. These receptors were obtained from a human donor with multiple sclerosis.

This chain uses TRBV2 with TRBJ2-2, with 9 bases identical to TRBD1. Germline trimming cut 8 bases from V and 6 bases from J; bases unmatched to any gene: 7. The germline V gene encodes CDR1 SNHLY and CDR2 FYNNEI. The CDR3 contains 14 residues. CDR3 in amino acids: CASRLTGGSGELFF. The CDR3 DNA reads TGTGCCAGCCGGCTGACAGGGGGTTCCGGGGAGCTGTTTTTT.

The V gene is TRBV5-4, the J gene TRBJ2-2, with no clear D. The germline V gene has CDR1 SGHNT and CDR2 YYREEE (reference sequence). Trimming cost V 1 base and J 3 bases, with 10 bases left between them. The CDR3 consists of 15 residues. The CDR3 protein is CASSLSYVDTGELFF. Here the CDR3 DNA reads TGTGCCAGCAGCTTGTCTTACGTGGACACCGGGGAGCTGTTTTTT.

The chain carries TRBV29-1 and TRBJ2-3, with a possible D match to TRBD1 (6 bases). This CDR3 is 13 amino acids long. V lost 6 bases, J lost 2 bases, and 12 bases lay in between. Per germline, CDR1 SQVTM and CDR2 ANQGSEA. Here the CDR3 DNA reads TGCAGCGTCAAAGGGACACTCACAGATACGCAGTATTTT. This translates into CSVKGTLTDTQYF.

In its sample, this clonotype was seen once. The V and J genes are TRBV12-3 or TRBV12-4 and TRBJ1-1, with 7 positions matching TRBD1. The V gene end was trimmed by 7 bases and the J gene end by 1 base; junction bases not matched to a gene: 6. This CDR3 has 14 residues. The CDR3 sequence: CASTRQGPNTEAFF. CDR3 in DNA: TGTGCCAGCACCCGACAGGGCCCGAACACTGAAGCTTTCTTT.

This clonotype was counted once. J is TRBJ2-1 and V is TRBV20-1, with D perhaps assigned TRBD1 or TRBD2 (5 bases each). Trimming took off 5 bases at V and 7 bases at J, with 15 bases between the two ends. The germline CDR1 and CDR2 sequences are DFQATT and SNEGSKA (reference sequence). CDR3 size: 13 residues. CDR3 amino acids: CSAPTGLGNEQFF. DNA for the CDR3: TGCAGTGCTCCAACGGGGCTTGGTAATGAGCAGTTCTTC.

This rearrangement joins TRBV7-2 to TRBJ1-5; TRBD1 aligns across 7 bases. The CDR3 spans 15 residues. Germline loops: CDR1 SGHTA, CDR2 FQGNSA. J lost 11 bases, V lost 5 bases, and 15 bases had no gene match. The CDR3 sequence: CASSIPGQPVLAQHF. CDR3 coding DNA: TGTGCCAGCAGCATACCGGGACAGCCCGTGTTGGCCCAGCATTTT.

The chain combines TRBV5-1 with TRBJ1-1; TRBD1 agrees at 9 bases. The junction had 1 base not matched to a gene; V was cut back by 3 bases and J by 4 bases. The CDR3 has 13 amino acids. In germline, CDR1 is SGHRS, CDR2 YFSETQ. The CDR3 nucleotides read TGCGCCAGCAGCTGGGACAGGGCCACTGAAGCTTTCTTT. This gives the protein CASSWDRATEAFF.

The CDR3 DNA reads as TGTGCCAGCAGCTTTCGGGGAGGGATCCCAGATACGCAGTATTTT. It specifies CASSFRGGIPDTQYF. V is TRBV7-2 and J is TRBJ2-3, with 7 bases that match TRBD2. The J segment lost 4 bases and the V segment lost 3 bases, leaving 7 bases of the junction unmatched. The CDR3 loop spans 15 amino acids. Germline lookup yields CDR1 SGHTA and CDR2 FQGNSA.

The J gene is TRBJ1-2, the V gene TRBV28; tentatively, D is TRBD1 (6 bases). The CDR3 contains 15 residues. Trimming pared 2 bases from V and 2 bases from J, leaving 12 bases between. Germline CDR1 reads MDHEN; CDR2 reads SYDVKM. The CDR3 region is CASSLLGRGNYGYTF. As DNA, the CDR3 is TGTGCCAGCAGTTTACTCGGCAGGGGCAACTATGGCTACACCTTC.

The rearrangement links TRBV7-2 to TRBJ2-2; D remains unclear. In germline, CDR1 is SGHTA, CDR2 FQGNSA. The CDR3 runs to 12 residues. With 4 bases removed from V and 0 bases from J, the gap between germline ends came to 0 bases. CDR3 coding DNA: TGTGCCAGCAGCTCGAACACCGGGGAGCTGTTTTTT. This codes for CASSSNTGELFF. Based on the CDR3 plus reference TRBV7-2 and TRBJ2-2, the full variable domain is GAGVSQSPSNKVTEKGKDVELRCDPISGHTALYWYRQSLGQGLEFLIYFQGNSAPDKSGLPSDRFSAERTGGSVSTLTIQRTQQEDSAVYLCASSSNTGELFFGEGSRLTVL.

This clonotype has just one count. This sequence joins TRBV6-2 or TRBV6-3 and TRBJ2-7, with 7 bases matching TRBD2. The CDR3 is 19 amino acids. Germline V gene data show CDR1 as MNHEY and CDR2 as SVGEGT. Trimming at V came to 6 bases and at J to 0 bases, leaving 20 bases not matched to a gene. The CDR3 DNA sequence: TGTGCCAGCAGCCACCGTAGGGTGGCTAGCGGAATATCCTCCTACGAGCAGTACTTC. This sequence encodes CASSHRRVASGISSYEQYF.

The V and J genes are TRBV6-6 and TRBJ2-1; 11 nucleotides align to TRBD2. The V gene's germline CDR1 is MNHNY and CDR2 SVGAGI (reference sequence). The CDR3 has 15 residues. The V segment lost 5 bases and the J segment 7 bases; nucleotides outside the gene matches: 7. The CDR3 protein is CASSPTLAGGNEQFF. The CDR3 nucleotides are TGTGCCAGCAGTCCTACGCTAGCGGGGGGTAATGAGCAGTTCTTC.

This sequence joins TRBV12-3 or TRBV12-4 and TRBJ2-1; 11 nucleotides line up with TRBD2. The CDR3 totals 15 residues. Germline trimming cut 3 bases from V and 7 bases from J; bases unmatched to any gene: 5. The CDR3 is CASSFTSGGGNEQFF. For the CDR3, the DNA is TGTGCCAGCAGTTTTACTAGCGGGGGAGGGAATGAGCAGTTCTTC.

The CDR3 protein is CASSFAQGTLYGYTF. The CDR3 DNA reads TGTGCCAGCAGCTTCGCGCAGGGGACCCTCTACGGCTACACCTTC. The chain links TRBV5-8 to TRBJ1-2; a weak D match, TRBD1 (6 bases). This CDR3 has 15 amino acids. CDR1 and CDR2 from the germline V gene are SGHTS and YDEGEE. Between the trimmed V and J ends, which lost 2 bases and 8 bases, there was a span of 19 bases.

V is TRBV5-1 and J is TRBJ2-3; 12 bases map to TRBD2. V was clipped by 6 bases and J by 3 bases; unmatched bases: 5. The CDR3 is 15 residues long. Germline V gives CDR1 SGHRS, CDR2 YFSETQ. The CDR3, as DNA: TGCGCCAGCAAACGGACTAGCGGGGAGACAGATACGCAGTATTTT. Its protein product is CASKRTSGETDTQYF.

This sequence joins TRBV11-2 and TRBJ2-3, with no clear D. The V end was cut by 5 bases, the J end by 6 bases, with 15 bases between. This CDR3 spans 14 amino acids. Per the germline V gene, CDR1 is SGHAT and CDR2 is FQNNGV. CDR3 sequence: CASSKGLRMDTQYF. The CDR3 nucleotides are TGTGCCAGCAGCAAGGGCCTCCGGATGGATACGCAGTATTTT.

The chain employs TRBV20-1 and TRBJ2-7; no reliable D call. V lost 1 base and J 0 bases, leaving 7 bases between the germline ends. The CDR3 runs to 13 residues. Per germline, CDR1 DFQATT and CDR2 SNEGSKA (reference sequence). The CDR3 DNA sequence: TGCAGTGCTAGAGTTGGCAGCTCCTACGAGCAGTACTTC. Translated: CSARVGSSYEQYF.

J is TRBJ2-4 and V is TRBV18; D not certain. CDR3 length: 16 amino acids. The V end was cut by 3 bases, the J end by 7 bases, with 19 bases between. Germline CDR1 KGHSH, CDR2 LQKENI. CDR3 sequence: CASSPAARAAGNIQYF. The CDR3 nucleotides are TGTGCCAGCTCACCCGCCGCCCGGGCCGCCGGGAACATTCAGTACTTC.

To note about this clonotype: One end of the junction varies from germline; a read error may be responsible. The chain couples TRBV20-1 to TRBJ1-2; D gene ambiguous. The CDR3 covers 11 residues. The germline gives CDR1 DFQATT, CDR2 SNEGSKA (reference sequence). CDR3 residues: CSASQRAAPRF. The CDR3 DNA sequence: TGCAGTGCTAGTCAAAGGGCGGCCCCTCGCTTC.

The rearrangement joins TRBV2 to TRBJ2-7, with D unresolved. Trimming removed 3 bases at V and 5 bases at J, with 8 bases between. Per the germline V gene, CDR1 is SNHLY and CDR2 is FYNNEI. The CDR3 is 12 amino acids. The CDR3 nucleotides are TGTGCCAGCAGTGAGCGAAACAACGAGCAGTACTTC. Amino acids: CASSERNNEQYF.

The chain carries TRBV3-1 and TRBJ1-5; D is undetermined. The germline gives CDR1 LGHDT, CDR2 YNNKEL (reference sequence). The V gene lost 1 base and the J gene lost 4 bases, with 5 bases spanning the gap. This CDR3 has 13 amino acids. The CDR3 loop reads CASSQGGNQPQHF. The CDR3 DNA reads TGTGCCAGCAGCCAAGGGGGAAATCAGCCCCAGCATTTT.

This clonotype showed up just once. J is TRBJ1-5 and V is TRBV20-1; D is ambiguous. Trimming pared 0 bases from V and 0 bases from J, leaving 9 bases between. The length of the CDR3 is 15 residues. Germline values: CDR1 DFQATT, CDR2 SNEGSKA (reference sequence). The CDR3 sequence is CSARDRTYSNQPQHF. Written as DNA, the CDR3 is TGCAGTGCTAGAGATCGCACCTATAGCAATCAGCCCCAGCATTTT.

The V call is TRBV20-1, the J call TRBJ1-5; D not certain. V was clipped by 1 base and J by 1 base, with 8 bases between them. Looked up from germline, CDR1 is DFQATT and CDR2 is SNEGSKA (reference sequence). The CDR3 extends over 14 amino acids. CDR3 in DNA: TGCAGTGCTAGAGCCCCTTACAGCAATCAGCCCCAGCATTTT. Its protein product is CSARAPYSNQPQHF.

The J gene is TRBJ2-3, the V gene TRBV7-2; D not certain. Germline CDR1 is SGHTA and CDR2 is FQGNSA. The CDR3 totals 15 residues. Trimming stripped 5 bases from V and 2 bases from J, with 14 bases between. Written as DNA, the CDR3 is TGTGCCAGCAGCCCGTTGGACGTGATCACAGATACGCAGTATTTT. Translation gives CASSPLDVITDTQYF.

The V call is TRBV12-3 or TRBV12-4, the J call TRBJ1-3; D call uncertain. The CDR3 length is 14 residues. The V and J ends lost 3 bases and 1 base respectively, with 7 bases between them. This CDR3 is CASSFGSSGNTIYF. The CDR3 bases are TGTGCCAGCAGTTTTGGGTCTTCTGGAAACACCATATATTTT.

This sequence joins TRBV7-9 and TRBJ1-4; D call uncertain. Germline CDR1 and CDR2: SEHNR and FQNEAQ (reference sequence). The CDR3 sequence is 14 residues long. V lost 2 bases, J lost 5 bases, and 9 bases lay in between. For the CDR3, the DNA is TGTGCCAGCAGCTTATCCGCGCCAAATGAAAAACTGTTTTTT. Translation gives CASSLSAPNEKLFF.

The chain carries TRBV7-2 and TRBJ2-3, with unresolved D. Looked up from germline, CDR1 is SGHTA and CDR2 is FQGNSA. CDR3 length: 14 residues. V lost 1 base and J lost 2, with 7 bases in between. This CDR3 is CASSLGSATDTQYF. CDR3 DNA: TGTGCCAGCAGCTTAGGATCCGCCACAGATACGCAGTATTTT.